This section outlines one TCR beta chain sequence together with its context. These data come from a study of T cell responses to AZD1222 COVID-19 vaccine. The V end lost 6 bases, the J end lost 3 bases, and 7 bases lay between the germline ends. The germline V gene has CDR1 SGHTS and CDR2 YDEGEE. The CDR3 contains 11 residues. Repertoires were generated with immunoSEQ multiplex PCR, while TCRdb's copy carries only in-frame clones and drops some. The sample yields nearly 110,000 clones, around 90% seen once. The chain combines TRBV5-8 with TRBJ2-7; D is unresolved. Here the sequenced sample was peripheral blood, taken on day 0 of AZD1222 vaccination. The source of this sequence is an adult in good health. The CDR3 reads CASTLSYEQYF. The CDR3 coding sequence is TGTGCCAGCACCCTAAGCTACGAGCAGTACTTC.